These 24 T cell receptor beta chains share one sample of origin, sequenced in a study of shared clonotypes between healthy human individuals. Assay used: immunoSEQ multiplex PCR; TCRdb lists only in-frame clones, some missing. The data contain about 2.4 million clones, over 85% of them seen just once; the ten biggest clones take up around 0.37%. The sequenced sample consisted of naive CD4+ T cells from PBMCs. The subset: CD45RA+ positively selected. The receptors shown here come from a man aged 18 to 35 in good health. Some clones in this sample may be carry-over from other donors' samples.

This chain connects TRBV5-1 to TRBJ2-3; maybe TRBD1 (5 bases). Germline lookup yields CDR1 SGHRS and CDR2 YFSETQ. The ends were cut back, 0 bases at V and 1 base at J, with 15 bases in the middle. There are 17 residues in the CDR3. As DNA, the CDR3 is TGCGCCAGCAGCTTGGCCAGGGTGGGAATGGGCACAGATACGCAGTATTTT. It codes for CASSLARVGMGTDTQYF.

This clone was observed once. The V call is TRBV30, the J call TRBJ2-2; perhaps TRBD2 as D (6 bases). There are 15 residues in the CDR3. V was shortened by 1 base and J by 4 bases, with 13 bases between the two germline ends. The germline V gene has CDR1 GTSNPN and CDR2 SVGIG (reference sequence). In nucleotides, the CDR3 is TGTGCCTGGAGTGATTGGGACTTCTTCACCGGGGAGCTGTTTTTT. Protein product: CAWSDWDFFTGELFF.

This sequence joins TRBV28 and TRBJ2-2; D uncertain. CDR1 is MDHEN, CDR2 SYDVKM, per germline. Trimming removed 5 bases at V and 2 bases at J, with 12 bases between. This CDR3 region has 15 residues. CDR3 nucleotide sequence: TGTGCCAGCAGTCCACCCATCACTAACACCGGGGAGCTGTTTTTT. Residues: CASSPPITNTGELFF.

The V gene is TRBV7-2, the J gene TRBJ2-7, with D perhaps matching TRBD2 (6 bases). Deletions cut 1 base from V and 6 bases from J, with 10 bases between. CDR3 length: 13 residues. CDR1 and CDR2 (germline): SGHTA, FQGNSA. In nucleotides, the CDR3 is TGTGCCAGCAGCTTAGACGGGGGTCGCGAGCAGTACTTC. Its protein is CASSLDGGREQYF.

V gene TRBV11-2 combines with J gene TRBJ1-2; possibly TRBD1 for D (5 bases). There are 13 residues in the CDR3. With 1 base removed from V and 8 bases from J, the gap between germline ends came to 11 bases. CDR1 and CDR2 from the germline V gene are SGHAT and FQNNGV. The CDR3 nucleotides read TGTGCCAGCAGCTTAGGACAGCTAAGGGGCTACACCTTC. Translating it yields CASSLGQLRGYTF. Supplemented by reference TRBV11-2 and TRBJ1-2, the full variable domain reads EAGVAQSPRYKIIEKRQSVAFWCNPISGHATLYWYQQILGQGPKLLIQFQNNGVVDDSQLPKDRFSAERLKGVDSTLKIQPAKLEDSAVYLCASSLGQLRGYTFGSGTRLTVV.

This clone has just one count. The V and J genes are TRBV5-4 and TRBJ1-2, with a possible D match to TRBD1 (5 bases). V shed 4 bases and J shed 2 bases, with 12 bases lying between them. The CDR3 covers 14 residues. Looked up from germline, CDR1 is SGHNT and CDR2 is YYREEE (reference sequence). The CDR3 DNA is TGTGCCAGCAGCCTAGGGACGGAAAACTATGGCTACACCTTC. Translation gives CASSLGTENYGYTF.

The rearrangement uses TRBV6-6 and TRBJ1-1; TRBD1 aligns across 7 bases. The CDR3 loop spans 16 amino acids. Germline loops: CDR1 MNHNY, CDR2 SVGAGI (reference sequence). The J segment lost 5 bases and the V segment lost 2 bases, leaving 11 bases of the junction unmatched. The chain's CDR3 is CASSYPQGELRTEAFF. The DNA for the CDR3 is TGTGCCAGCAGTTACCCCCAGGGGGAATTGCGGACTGAAGCTTTCTTT.

Comments on this clone: The sample contains more than one DNA sequence encoding this CDR3. The rearrangement uses TRBV2 and TRBJ1-4, with D tentatively TRBD1 (5 bases). The V end lost 0 bases, the J end lost 11 bases, and 7 bases lay between the germline ends. The CDR3 consists of 12 residues. CDR1 and CDR2 (germline): SNHLY, FYNNEI. The CDR3 region is CASSEARGKLFF. Here the CDR3 DNA reads TGTGCCAGCAGTGAAGCTCGGGGGAAACTGTTTTTT.

The gene calls are TRBV7-8 and TRBJ2-2, with D possibly called TRBD1 or TRBD2 (6 bases each). The CDR3 has 16 amino acids. CDR1 is SGHVS, CDR2 FQNEAQ, per germline. V was cut by 1 base and J by 1 base, with 10 bases left in between. For the CDR3, the DNA is TGTGCCAGCAGCTTAGGCAGGGGACTGAACACCGGGGAGCTGTTTTTT. Translated: CASSLGRGLNTGELFF.

On this clone: Other DNA sequences in the same sample also yield this CDR3. The chain employs TRBV7-9 and TRBJ1-2; D may be TRBD1 (5 bases). This CDR3 has 14 amino acids. CDR1 is SEHNR and CDR2 is FQNEAQ in the germline V gene (reference sequence). V lost 2 bases, J lost 4 bases, and 11 bases lay in between. The CDR3 nucleotides are TGTGCCAGCAGCTTATCGGGACTCGGCTATGGCTACACCTTC. This encodes CASSLSGLGYGYTF.

The rearrangement uses TRBV28 and TRBJ2-7, with TRBD1 matching over 8 bases. Trimming removed 6 bases from V and 2 bases from J; junction bases left unmatched: 12. Germline V gives CDR1 MDHEN, CDR2 SYDVKM. The CDR3 spans 16 residues. CDR3 sequence reads: CASSTRLRDRTYEQYF. CDR3 DNA: TGTGCCAGCAGCACAAGGCTCCGGGACAGGACCTACGAGCAGTACTTC. Full variable domain (missing parts from reference TRBV28 and TRBJ2-7): DVKVTQSSRYLVKRTGEKVFLECVQDMDHENMFWYRQDPGLGLRLIYFSYDVKMKEKGDIPEGYSVSREKKERFSLILESASTNQTSMYLCASSTRLRDRTYEQYFGPGTRLTVT.

The chain links TRBV29-1 to TRBJ2-7; 7 bases line up with TRBD2. The V segment lost 4 bases and the J segment 6 bases; nucleotides outside the gene matches: 9. The CDR3 spans 13 residues. Looked up from germline, CDR1 is SQVTM and CDR2 is ANQGSEA. The CDR3 DNA reads as TGCAGCGTTGCTAGACTAGCAGTTGGCGAGCAGTACTTC. It encodes CSVARLAVGEQYF.

The CDR3 bases are TGTGCCATCAGTGGAACAGGCAGATCGGGACAGGGGAGCTACACCTTC. As protein: CAISGTGRSGQGSYTF. The gene calls are TRBV10-3 and TRBJ1-2, with 10 bases matching TRBD1. The CDR3 contains 16 residues. Germline assignment: CDR1 ENHRY and CDR2 SYGVKD. The J segment lost 9 bases and the V segment lost 4 bases, leaving 14 bases of the junction unmatched.

The chain employs TRBV9 and TRBJ2-3; D possibly corresponds to TRBD2 (5 bases). The CDR3 consists of 14 residues. Looked up from germline, CDR1 is SGDLS and CDR2 is YYNGEE. The ends were cut back, 4 bases at V and 1 base at J, with 10 bases in the middle. The CDR3 sequence: CASSPDSGTDTQYF. The CDR3, as DNA: TGTGCCAGCAGCCCAGATAGCGGCACAGATACGCAGTATTTT.

The chain recombines TRBV18 with TRBJ1-1, with unresolved D. Trimming left V 0 bases short and J 4 bases short, with 15 bases between. The CDR3 has 16 residues. Germline CDR1 KGHSH, CDR2 LQKENI. The CDR3 DNA is TGTGCCAGCTCACCACCGTCGGCGGGGTACGGCACTGAAGCTTTCTTT. Protein sequence: CASSPPSAGYGTEAFF.

About this clone: This specimen includes other DNA sequences encoding the same CDR3. The rearrangement uses TRBV29-1 and TRBJ1-1; 10 bases align to TRBD1. Trimming at V came to 6 bases and at J to 0 bases, leaving 1 base not matched to a gene. Germline assignment: CDR1 SQVTM and CDR2 ANQGSEA. The CDR3 extends over 13 amino acids. DNA for the CDR3: TGCAGCGTCGGACAGGGGGTGAACACTGAAGCTTTCTTT. Translation gives CSVGQGVNTEAFF.

This clone was seen a single time. The chain's CDR3 is CASSPTAGPTGELFF. Written as DNA, the CDR3 is TGTGCCAGCAGCCCGACCGCGGGGCCGACCGGGGAGCTGTTTTTT. The J gene is TRBJ2-2, the V gene TRBV7-9; TRBD2 is a possible D gene (6 bases). This CDR3 is built from 15 residues. V was trimmed by 5 bases and J by 5 bases, leaving 15 bases between them. Germline assignment: CDR1 SEHNR and CDR2 FQNEAQ (reference sequence).

The chain employs TRBV20-1 and TRBJ1-2, with D unresolved. Trimming took 6 bases from V and 2 from J, leaving 4 bases between them. Germline-derived CDR1 and CDR2 are DFQATT and SNEGSKA (reference sequence). This CDR3 is 10 amino acids long. The CDR3 DNA is TGCAGTGCCCACAACTATGGCTACACCTTC. Protein product: CSAHNYGYTF.

The chain uses TRBV4-2 and TRBJ2-7, with D maybe TRBD2 (6 bases). Germline CDR1 and CDR2: LGHNA and YNFKEQ. V shed 1 base and J shed 1 base, with 17 bases lying between them. The CDR3 loop spans 17 amino acids. CDR3 region: CASSQVAGQGISYEQYF. The CDR3 DNA is TGTGCCAGCAGCCAAGTGGCGGGGCAGGGAATTTCCTACGAGCAGTACTTC.

This clone has only one observation. V and J are TRBV29-1 and TRBJ1-2; 7 bases are shared with TRBD1. Germline CDR1 reads SQVTM; CDR2 reads ANQGSEA. Trimming at V came to 5 bases and at J to 7 bases, leaving 10 bases not matched to a gene. The CDR3 has 13 amino acids. This CDR3 is CSVHRGITGGYTF. For the CDR3, the DNA is TGCAGCGTTCACAGGGGCATTACGGGTGGCTACACCTTC.

This sequence joins TRBV7-7 and TRBJ2-2; TRBD1 is a possible D gene (6 bases). The germline V and J ends were trimmed by 6 bases and 1 base, with 12 bases remaining between them. The length of the CDR3 is 15 residues. The germline V gene encodes CDR1 SSHAT and CDR2 FNYEAQ (reference sequence). The CDR3 bases are TGTGCCAGCAGTCCCGGGACATGGAACACCGGGGAGCTGTTTTTT. Protein product: CASSPGTWNTGELFF.

This chain links TRBV5-1 with TRBJ2-3; D perhaps matches TRBD1 (6 bases). CDR3 length: 15 residues. V lost 6 bases and J 4 bases, leaving 18 bases between the germline ends. Germline CDR1 and CDR2: SGHRS and YFSETQ. CDR3 sequence reads: CASTTQGRSADTQYF. The CDR3 nucleotides are TGCGCCAGCACCACACAGGGCAGAAGCGCAGATACGCAGTATTTT.

For this clone: This same CDR3 is encoded by further DNA sequences in the sample. J is TRBJ2-7 and V is TRBV15; no clear D. Germline V gives CDR1 LNHNV, CDR2 YYDKDF (reference sequence). This CDR3 contains 13 residues. Trimming shortened V by 3 bases and J by 0 bases, and 6 bases separated the two germline ends. The CDR3: CATSSGRSYEQYF. The CDR3 bases are TGTGCCACCAGCAGCGGCCGCTCCTACGAGCAGTACTTC.

The chain combines TRBV9 with TRBJ1-2; D is unresolved. The V end was cut by 3 bases, the J end by 0 bases, with 18 bases between. Germline CDR1 reads SGDLS; CDR2 reads YYNGEE. The CDR3 spans 17 residues. CDR3 in DNA: TGTGCCAGCAGCGCGCACCTCCCAGGCGTTACTAACTATGGCTACACCTTC. It translates to CASSAHLPGVTNYGYTF.